The 3 T cell receptor beta chains given below trace back to one sample, sequenced in a study of shared clonotypes between healthy human individuals. Only in-frame clones appear in the TCRdb table, and some are missing; sequencing was by immunoSEQ multiplex PCR. The profile shows some 1 million clones, roughly 80% of them singletons. Sequencing was carried out using memory CD4+ T cells sorted from blood. Subset denoted: CD45RA-negative fraction. The origin of the receptors is a man aged 18 to 30 in good health.

The chain links TRBV2 to TRBJ1-6; a weak D match, TRBD1 (5 bases). V was cut by 2 bases and J by 4 bases, with 9 bases left in between. CDR1 is SNHLY and CDR2 is FYNNEI in the germline V gene. This CDR3 has 15 residues. The CDR3 is CASSETGRYNSPLHF. In DNA form, the CDR3 reads TGTGCCAGCAGTGAAACGGGACGGTATAATTCACCCCTCCACTTT.

The CDR3: CASRASGAEGETQYF. The CDR3 coding sequence is TGTGCCAGCAGGGCTAGCGGGGCCGAGGGAGAGACCCAGTACTTC. The chain combines TRBV2 with TRBJ2-5; TRBD2 agrees at 9 bases. The length of the CDR3 is 15 residues. Trimming at V came to 6 bases and at J to 4 bases, leaving 9 bases not matched to a gene. The germline V gene encodes CDR1 SNHLY and CDR2 FYNNEI.

The chain links TRBV19 to TRBJ2-7; D is possibly TRBD2 (5 bases). CDR1 LNHDA and CDR2 SQIVND come from the germline V gene (reference sequence). The CDR3 sequence is 14 residues long. Trimming removed 3 bases at V and 3 bases at J, with 12 bases between. CDR3 nucleotides: TGTGCCAGTAGTATTCGGGGTTTCGGCTACGAGCAGTACTTC. This sequence encodes CASSIRGFGYEQYF.